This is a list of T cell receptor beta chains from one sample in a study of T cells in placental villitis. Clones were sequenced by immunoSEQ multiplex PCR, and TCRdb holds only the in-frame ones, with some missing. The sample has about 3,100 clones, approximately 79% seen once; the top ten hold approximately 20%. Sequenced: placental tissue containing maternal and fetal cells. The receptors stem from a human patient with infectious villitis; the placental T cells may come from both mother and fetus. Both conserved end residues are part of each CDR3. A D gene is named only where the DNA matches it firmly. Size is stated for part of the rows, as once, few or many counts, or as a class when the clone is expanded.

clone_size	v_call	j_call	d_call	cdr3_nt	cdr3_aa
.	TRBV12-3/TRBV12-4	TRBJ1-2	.	TGTGCCAGCATCCATTCCAGGGAATTAGGCTACACCTTC	CASIHSRELGYTF
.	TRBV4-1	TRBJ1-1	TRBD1	TGCGCCAGCAGCCGAGGACAGGGGGAAACTGAAGCTTTCTTT	CASSRGQGETEAFF
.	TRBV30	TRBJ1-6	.	TGTGCCGCCCCAGGGGTAGGTTCACCCCTCCACTTT	CAAPGVGSPLHF
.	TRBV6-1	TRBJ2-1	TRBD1	TGTGCCAGCAGTGACCGGGACAGGGGCGACAATGAGCAGTTCTTC	CASSDRDRGDNEQFF
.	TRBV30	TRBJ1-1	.	TGTGCCTGGAGTGTGTACTACCCGAACACTGAAGCTTTCTTT	CAWSVYYPNTEAFF
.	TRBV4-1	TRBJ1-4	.	TGCGCCAGCAGCCAAGATCTTAATAGGGAGCCGGCAACTAATGAAAAACTGTTTTTT	CASSQDLNREPATNEKLFF
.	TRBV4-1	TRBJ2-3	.	TGCGCCAGCAGCTCCCCCCTGGCAGGGGATACGCAGTATTTT	CASSSPLAGDTQYF
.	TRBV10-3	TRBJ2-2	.	TGTGCCATCAGCTCTCTCTTATCTACCACCGGGGAGCTGTTTTTT	CAISSLLSTTGELFF
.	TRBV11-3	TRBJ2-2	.	TGTGCCAGCAGCCTCGGACAGAACACCGGGGAGCTGTTTTTT	CASSLGQNTGELFF
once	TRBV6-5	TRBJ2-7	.	TGTGCCAGCAGTTACTCGATCCGGGGGTCCTACGAGCAGTACTTC	CASSYSIRGSYEQYF